This TCR beta chain was sequenced in a study of blood T cell repertoires in COVID-19. Study details: In each case, the material was cDNA or gDNA derived from T cells, B-cell-depleted T cells, or PBMCs.

Here immunoSEQ multiplex PCR was the method, and the copy in TCRdb shows in-frame clones only, minus some. The table includes a few hundred thousand clones, 70% to 90% detected once. Germline CDR1 and CDR2: SGDLS and YYNGEE. V was cut by 1 base and J by 9 bases, with 11 bases left in between. The CDR3 length is 13 residues. The chain is built from TRBV9 and TRBJ1-5, with D uncertain. This TCR derives from a woman between 50 and 59 years old who had been exposed to COVID-19. The specimen was PBMCs or T cells enriched from blood (not recorded which). Here the CDR3 reads CASSVRVAGPQHF. The DNA for the CDR3 is TGTGCCAGCAGCGTACGGGTGGCGGGGCCCCAGCATTTT.